These T cell receptor beta chains were read from a single sample in a study of human T cells and chemical hapten exposure. Via MiXCR, TCRdb re-called the RACE reads, giving one row per CDR3 protein. The data contain some 200,000 distinct CDR3 sequences, around 30% of them singletons. Material: whole blood, obtained in connection with sensitization to the hapten diphenylcyclopropenone (DPC). Receptor source: a woman in her 30s with alopecia areata. Some clones in this sample may be carry-over from other donors' samples. CDR3s include the opening cysteine and the closing phenylalanine or tryptophan.

V: TRBV29-1
length: 12
CDR3: CSVVSIRNEQFF

V: TRBV28
length: 14
CDR3: CASSLWGGSYEQYF

V: TRBV7-2
length: 14
CDR3: CASSTRTASYEQYF

V: TRBV29-1
length: 14
CDR3: CSVRYKGSGPEAFF

V: TRBV15
length: 13
CDR3: CATSRDLTTEAFF

V: TRBV5-1
length: 15
CDR3: CASSKPGRGGEKLFF

V: TRBV29-1
length: 13
CDR3: CSVSRGRNYGYTF

V: TRBV4-3
length: 17
CDR3: CASSPLVVRRVHTEAFF

V: TRBV4-1
length: 16
CDR3: CASSQVVGQGQETQYF

V: TRBV7-2
length: 15
CDR3: CASSLQGAGTGELFF

V: TRBV28
length: 15
CDR3: CASSPPGHYTGELFF

V: TRBV19
length: 15
CDR3: CASSIEGPGANVLTF

V: TRBV6-2/TRBV6-3
length: 13
CDR3: CASRSDRGQPQHF

V: TRBV7-2
length: 16
CDR3: CASSKPPGVSGYEQYF

V: TRBV5-1
length: 12
CDR3: CASSRTGETQYF

V: TRBV29-1
length: 15
CDR3: CSGRLAGSRQETQYF

V: TRBV12-3/TRBV12-4
length: 16
CDR3: CASSDALRTGTDTQYF

V: TRBV19
length: 13
CDR3: CASSNTKNSPLHF

V: TRBV4-2
length: 14
CDR3: CASSQDTAGYGYTF

V: TRBV28
length: 19
CDR3: CASSPAVGLAGFSYNEQFF

V: TRBV7-9
length: 13
CDR3: CASRASEQETQYF

V: TRBV7-9
length: 11
CDR3: CASSAADTQYF

V: TRBV12-3/TRBV12-4
length: 15
CDR3: CASTRGGGNNQPQHF

V: TRBV28
length: 14
CDR3: CASSLNGGGGEQYF

V: TRBV12-3/TRBV12-4
length: 14
CDR3: CASSSQVNNQPQHF

V: TRBV29-1
length: 13
CDR3: CSARTSGANVLTF

V: TRBV29-1
length: 15
CDR3: CSVEDQVRMSDTQYF

V: TRBV11-3
length: 15
CDR3: CASSGGAGAYNEQFF

V: TRBV4-2
length: 15
CDR3: CASSQEGGGNQPQHF

V: TRBV25-1
length: 13
CDR3: CASSETYRRSLHF

V: TRBV5-1
length: 14
CDR3: CASSPSGAAQGYTF

V: TRBV7-9
length: 15
CDR3: CVSSRGTSGTGELFF

V: TRBV20-1
length: 14
CDR3: CSARVGGSTDTQYF

V: TRBV6-2/TRBV6-3
length: 13
CDR3: CASRFEGGQPQHF

V: TRBV7-9
length: 14
CDR3: CASSTGGLSGELFF

V: TRBV28
length: 14
CDR3: CASSSQDKGAEAFF

V: TRBV14
length: 14
CDR3: CASSERDSDNEQFF